One sample yielded the 28 T cell receptor beta chains listed below, sequenced in a study of metastatic and nonmetastatic thyroid tumors. TCRdb recomputed clones from the PCR reads via MiXCR. The table shows roughly 40,000 clones, with about 16% occurring only once. Patients had received no treatment of any kind before thyroid surgery. Sequenced material: blood. The receptor set was obtained from a female donor with papillary thyroid cancer or a benign thyroid nodule (not recorded which). Some clones in this sample may be carry-over from other donors' samples.

This clone appeared many times. The chain couples TRBV11-3 to TRBJ2-7; 7 bases fit TRBD1. The CDR3 has 13 amino acids. CDR1 and CDR2 (germline): SGHNT, YENEEA. Trimming removed 8 bases from V and 7 bases from J; junction bases left unmatched: 11. CDR3 region: CASSVDRLGEQYF. CDR3 DNA: TGTGCCAGCTCCGTGGACAGGCTGGGGGAGCAGTACTTC.

This clone was counted between two and nine times. Germline and junction disagree at one end, which may indicate a read error. The chain recombines TRBV30 with TRBJ1-3, with D maybe TRBD1 (6 bases). Germline V gene lookup returns CDR1 GTSNPN and CDR2 SVGIG (reference sequence). This CDR3 is 15 amino acids long. The CDR3 region is CTWSQGSSSGNTIYF. The CDR3 DNA sequence: TGTACCTGGAGTCAGGGGAGTTCCTCTGGAAACACCATATATTTT.

As concerns this clone: Compared with germline, one end of the junction differs, possibly owing to a read error. The rearrangement joins TRBV27 to TRBJ1-2; D is uncertain. The CDR3 consists of 15 residues. The germline gives CDR1 MNHEY, CDR2 SMNVEV (reference sequence). The CDR3: CARSLSFRRSDGYTF. The CDR3 DNA sequence: TGTGCCAGAAGTTTATCTTTTAGGAGGTCTGATGGCTACACCTTC.

This clone is medium-sized in the sample. The V and J genes are TRBV20-1 and TRBJ1-1; possibly TRBD1 for D (6 bases). Between the trimmed V and J ends, which lost 6 bases and 1 base, there was a span of 15 bases. CDR1 and CDR2 from the germline V gene are DFQATT and SNEGSKA (reference sequence). The CDR3 covers 14 residues. The CDR3 DNA is TGCAGTGCAAGACAGGCTCTTACGAACACTGAAGCTTTCTTT. Translated: CSARQALTNTEAFF.

This clone was counted ten times or more. The chain is built from TRBV7-9 and TRBJ2-7; 7 bases line up with TRBD1. CDR3 size: 13 residues. With V trimmed by 5 bases and J by 6 bases, 7 bases remained unmatched. Germline V gene data show CDR1 as SEHNR and CDR2 as FQNEAQ (reference sequence). The CDR3: CASSSVQGPEQYF. The CDR3 DNA reads TGTGCCAGCAGCAGCGTACAGGGGCCCGAGCAGTACTTC.

A note on this clone: This CDR3 is missing its conserved last phenylalanine or tryptophan, likely due to a read error. V and J are TRBV28 and TRBJ1-2; D is possibly TRBD1 (5 bases). This CDR3 is built from 14 residues. CDR1 is MDHEN, CDR2 SYDVKM, per germline. The CDR3 bases are TGCGCCAGCAGTTTAATACAGGTTTCGCGGGGCTACACCCTC. It codes for CASSLIQVSRGYTL.

This clone was seen a handful of times. The CDR3: CASSSVISGANVLTF. Here the CDR3 DNA reads TGTGCCAGCAGTTCGGTCATCTCCGGGGCCAACGTCCTGACTTTC. The chain joins TRBV6-5 to TRBJ2-6; no reliable D call. Trimming stripped 4 bases from V and 4 bases from J, with 11 bases between. Germline V gene lookup returns CDR1 MNHEY and CDR2 SVGAGI. The CDR3 has 15 residues.

This clone was seen repeatedly, ten times or more. The chain employs TRBV2 and TRBJ2-3, with 10 bases matching TRBD2. The germline gives CDR1 SNHLY, CDR2 FYNNEI. The CDR3 runs 17 residues. V gave up 4 bases and J gave up 2 bases; unmatched junction bases: 9. The CDR3 loop is CASSGSGTSENTDTQYF. In DNA, the CDR3 is TGTGCCAGCAGTGGGTCCGGGACTAGCGAGAACACAGATACGCAGTATTTT. The full variable domain, in which reference TRBV2 and TRBJ2-3 provide the parts outside the CDR3, is EPEVTQTPSHQVTQMGQEVILRCVPISNHLYFYWYRQILGQKVEFLVSFYNNEISEKSEIFDDQFSVERPDGSNFTLKIRSTKLEDSAMYFCASSGSGTSENTDTQYFGPGTRLTVL.

This clone was picked up many times. The chain is built from TRBV27 and TRBJ2-7; 9 bases line up with TRBD2. The CDR3 consists of 15 residues. J gave up 4 bases and V 0 bases, and 4 bases lay outside the gene matches. Germline CDR1 is MNHEY and CDR2 is SMNVEV (reference sequence). In nucleotides, the CDR3 is TGTGCCAGCAGTTTATCTGCTAGCGGGGTTTACGAGCAGTACTTC. Translation gives CASSLSASGVYEQYF.

CDR3 sequence (DNA): TGTGCCAGCAGCGTATGGGAAGTTGTCATGAACACTGAAGCTTTCTTT. Its protein is CASSVWEVVMNTEAFF. V and J are TRBV9 and TRBJ1-1; D unresolved. Per the germline V gene, CDR1 is SGDLS and CDR2 is YYNGEE. The CDR3 loop spans 16 amino acids. V lost 1 base and J lost 0, with 13 bases in between.

The chain has TRBV6-1 and TRBJ2-7; no definite D call. The CDR3 is 13 residues long. CDR1 MNHNS and CDR2 SASEGT come from the germline V gene. CDR3 protein: CATHTAAPREQYF. DNA for the CDR3: TGTGCTACGCATACGGCGGCCCCGCGCGAGCAGTACTTC.

This clone was seen repeatedly, ten times or more. The rearrangement uses TRBV4-1 and TRBJ1-4; 9 bases agree with TRBD1. Germline V gene sequence: CDR1 MGHRA, CDR2 YSYEKL. Trimming removed 4 bases from V and 5 bases from J; junction bases left unmatched: 5. The CDR3 is 15 amino acids. In nucleotides, the CDR3 is TGCGCCAGCAGCCGAGAGGGACAGGGCAATGAAAAACTGTTTTTT. Its protein is CASSREGQGNEKLFF.

Sample share makes this clone medium-sized. The chain is built from TRBV30 and TRBJ1-2; TRBD1 matches 7 bases. CDR3 length equals 12 residues. Germline V gene lookup returns CDR1 GTSNPN and CDR2 SVGIG (reference sequence). J gave up 8 bases and V 0 bases, and 3 bases lay outside the gene matches. The CDR3, as DNA: TGTGCCTGGAGTGTAGGGACAGTCGGCTACACCTTC. It yields the protein CAWSVGTVGYTF.

The gene calls are TRBV5-1 and TRBJ2-2; 8 bases align to TRBD1. Germline V gene sequence: CDR1 SGHRS, CDR2 YFSETQ. The CDR3 is 16 amino acids. Trimming at V came to 0 bases and at J to 11 bases, leaving 12 bases not matched to a gene. Here the CDR3 reads CASSLEGRGLVGELFF. The DNA of the CDR3 is TGCGCCAGCAGCTTGGAAGGCAGGGGGCTAGTCGGTGAGCTGTTTTTT.

This clone was detected a few times. Sequence at one end of the junction differs from germline and may be a read error. CDR3 in amino acids: CASGMADTDTQYF. Here the CDR3 DNA reads TGTGCCAGTGGTATGGCGGACACAGATACTCAGTATTTT. The chain uses TRBV19 and TRBJ2-3; tentative D call: TRBD1 (5 bases). The CDR3 covers 13 residues. Germline V CDR1 and CDR2: LNHDA, SQIVND (reference sequence).

This clone has a count of ten or more. This chain joins TRBV5-6 and TRBJ1-5, with D possibly matching TRBD1 (6 bases). This CDR3 spans 15 amino acids. V was trimmed by 4 bases and J by 0 bases, leaving 11 bases between them. Germline lookup yields CDR1 SGHDT and CDR2 YYEEEE. CDR3 nucleotides: TGTGCCAGCAGCCCGAGGGGGGATAGCAATCAGCCCCAGCATTTT. This translates into CASSPRGDSNQPQHF.

There are many counts of this clone. The V call is TRBV6-1, the J call TRBJ2-1; 9 bases fit TRBD2. The V gene end was trimmed by 7 bases and the J gene end by 2 bases; junction bases not matched to a gene: 18. This CDR3 is 19 amino acids long. Germline lookup yields CDR1 MNHNS and CDR2 SASEGT. The CDR3 sequence is CASTERLVAGAGAYNEQFF. DNA of the CDR3: TGTGCCAGCACCGAACGCTTGGTAGCGGGGGCCGGAGCCTACAATGAGCAGTTCTTC.

This clone appeared many times. The identical CDR3 is also encoded by other nucleotide sequences in the sample. The chain is built from TRBV4-2 and TRBJ2-5; a possible D gene is TRBD2 (6 bases). CDR1 is LGHNA and CDR2 is YNFKEQ in the germline V gene. The ends were cut back, 4 bases at V and 2 bases at J, with 14 bases in the middle. The CDR3 contains 15 residues. CDR3 in amino acids: CASSRDPAGQETQYF. DNA for the CDR3: TGTGCCAGCAGCCGAGACCCGGCGGGGCAAGAGACCCAGTACTTC.

This clone was picked up many times. The V gene is TRBV20-1, the J gene TRBJ2-1; 7 bases align to TRBD1. V lost 6 bases to trimming and J lost 2 bases; unmatched junction nucleotides: 16. Germline-derived CDR1 and CDR2 are DFQATT and SNEGSKA (reference sequence). This CDR3 is built from 17 residues. CDR3 sequence (DNA): TGCAGTGCCTTGCCGGACATCGGGACAGAACCCTACAATGAGCAGTTCTTC. It specifies CSALPDIGTEPYNEQFF.

This clone was detected ten times or more. The chain employs TRBV7-2 and TRBJ1-2; 7 bases map to TRBD1. V was pared by 5 bases and J by 7 bases, with 4 bases of the junction left unmatched. In germline, CDR1 is SGHTA, CDR2 FQGNSA. This CDR3 is 12 amino acids long. CDR3 DNA: TGTGCCAGCAGCATCGACAGGGCTGGCTACACCTTC. Translating it yields CASSIDRAGYTF. Full variable domain (rest looked up from reference TRBV7-2 and TRBJ1-2): GAGVSQSPSNKVTEKGKDVELRCDPISGHTALYWYRQSLGQGLEFLIYFQGNSAPDKSGLPSDRFSAERTGGSVSTLTIQRTQQEDSAVYLCASSIDRAGYTFGSGTRLTVV.

The table lists this clone with many counts. The chain links TRBV4-1 to TRBJ2-1; 11 nucleotides agree with TRBD1. The CDR3 is made up of 15 amino acids. V lost 6 bases, J lost 9 bases, and 10 bases stayed unmatched. The germline V gene encodes CDR1 MGHRA and CDR2 YSYEKL. CDR3 region: CASRKPGQGVSEQFF. The CDR3 DNA follows: TGCGCCAGCAGGAAACCGGGACAGGGGGTTAGTGAGCAGTTCTTC.

This clone was recorded at least ten times. Other nucleotide sequences in the sample specify the same CDR3. The chain recombines TRBV10-3 with TRBJ2-7; 10 nucleotides agree with TRBD1. CDR3 length equals 13 residues. The germline V gene has CDR1 ENHRY and CDR2 SYGVKD. V dropped 11 bases and J dropped 1; count of bases not matched to a gene: 5. The CDR3 sequence: CASRTGGSYEQYF. In DNA form, the CDR3 reads TGTGCCTCCCGGACAGGGGGATCCTACGAGCAGTACTTC.

The CDR3 DNA reads as TGTGCCAGCAGTTACACCTCCAAGGTCCACGAGCAGTACTTC. This encodes CASSYTSKVHEQYF. V gene TRBV6-6 combines with J gene TRBJ2-7; D gene uncertain. V was clipped by 2 bases and J by 5 bases, with 13 bases between them. Germline V gene lookup returns CDR1 MNHNY and CDR2 SVGAGI (reference sequence). The CDR3 length is 14 residues.

The chain is built from TRBV5-1 and TRBJ1-1, with TRBD1 identical over 8 bases. Trimming at V came to 1 base and at J to 0 bases, leaving 14 bases not matched to a gene. This CDR3 is 19 amino acids long. Germline-derived CDR1 and CDR2 are SGHRS and YFSETQ. The CDR3 loop reads CASSLLSPGQGIMNTEAFF. CDR3 sequence (DNA): TGCGCCAGCAGCTTGCTGTCCCCCGGACAGGGCATCATGAACACTGAAGCTTTCTTT.

This clone was seen many times. CDR3: CASTRRGQGSYEQYF. The CDR3 nucleotides are TGCGCCAGCACCAGGCGGGGACAGGGGTCCTACGAGCAGTACTTC. This chain uses TRBV5-1 with TRBJ2-7, with 10 bases that match TRBD1. CDR1 and CDR2 (germline): SGHRS, YFSETQ. With 6 bases clipped from V and 1 base from J, the junction kept 7 bases outside the gene matches. CDR3 length: 15 residues.

This clone was observed a few times. This chain's CDR3 is CASSFGTVSYEQYF. The CDR3 bases are TGTGCCAGCAGTTTCGGTACAGTCTCCTACGAGCAGTACTTC. This chain connects TRBV27 to TRBJ2-7; no definite D call. V was cut by 3 bases and J by 0 bases, with 9 bases left in between. The CDR3 runs 14 residues. Germline CDR1 and CDR2: MNHEY and SMNVEV (reference sequence).

This clone was picked up many times. V and J are TRBV7-2 and TRBJ2-7; the match to TRBD1 covers 10 bases. In germline, CDR1 is SGHTA, CDR2 FQGNSA. CDR3 length: 13 amino acids. V lost 10 bases, J lost 6 bases, and 9 bases stayed unmatched. The CDR3 here is CATSPGQGTEQYF. As DNA, the CDR3 is TGTGCCACCTCCCCGGGACAGGGGACCGAGCAGTACTTC.

The table lists this clone with a few counts. The V and J genes are TRBV28 and TRBJ2-2, with D unresolved. The CDR3 runs 18 residues. Germline loops: CDR1 MDHEN, CDR2 SYDVKM. Deletions cut 4 bases from V and 4 bases from J, with 22 bases between. This CDR3 reads CASSSTPRWRRITGELFF. The CDR3 DNA follows: TGTGCCAGCAGTTCGACCCCCCGGTGGCGCCGGATCACCGGGGAGCTGTTTTTT.